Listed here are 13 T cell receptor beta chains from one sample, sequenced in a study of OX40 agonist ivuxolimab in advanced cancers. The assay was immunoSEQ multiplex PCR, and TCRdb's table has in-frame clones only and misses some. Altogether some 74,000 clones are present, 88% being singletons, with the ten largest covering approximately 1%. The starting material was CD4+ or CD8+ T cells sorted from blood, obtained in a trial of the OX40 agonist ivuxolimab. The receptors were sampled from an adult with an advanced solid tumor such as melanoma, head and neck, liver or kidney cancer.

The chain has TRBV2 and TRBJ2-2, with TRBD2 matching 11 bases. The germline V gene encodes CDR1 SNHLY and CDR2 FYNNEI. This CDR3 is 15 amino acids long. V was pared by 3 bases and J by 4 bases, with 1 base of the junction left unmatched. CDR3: CASSDLAGGTGELFF. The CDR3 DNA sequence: TGTGCCAGCAGTGACCTAGCGGGAGGCACCGGGGAGCTGTTTTTT.

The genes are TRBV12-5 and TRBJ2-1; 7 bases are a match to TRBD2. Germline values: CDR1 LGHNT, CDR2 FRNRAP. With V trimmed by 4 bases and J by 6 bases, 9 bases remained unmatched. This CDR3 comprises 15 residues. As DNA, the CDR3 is TGTGCTAGTGGTTCGGGGGGAGGGCCACTCAATGAGCAGTTCTTC. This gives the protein CASGSGGGPLNEQFF.

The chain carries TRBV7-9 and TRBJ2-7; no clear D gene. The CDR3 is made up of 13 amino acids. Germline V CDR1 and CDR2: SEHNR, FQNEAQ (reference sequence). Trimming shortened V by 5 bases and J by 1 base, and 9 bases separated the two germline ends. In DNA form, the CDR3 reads TGTGCCAGCAGCCCGACCCAATCCTACGAGCAGTACTTC. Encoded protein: CASSPTQSYEQYF. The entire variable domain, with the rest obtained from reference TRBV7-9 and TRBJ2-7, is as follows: DTGVSQNPRHKITKRGQNVTFRCDPISEHNRLYWYRQTLGQGPEFLTYFQNEAQLEKSRLLSDRFSAERPKGSFSTLEIQRTEQGDSAMYLCASSPTQSYEQYFGPGTRLTVT.

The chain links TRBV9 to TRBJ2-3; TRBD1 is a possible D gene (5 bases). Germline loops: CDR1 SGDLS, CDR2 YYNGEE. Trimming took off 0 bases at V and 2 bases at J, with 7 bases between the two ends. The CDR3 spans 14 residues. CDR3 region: CASSVARDTDTQYF. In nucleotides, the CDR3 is TGTGCCAGCAGCGTAGCCAGGGACACAGATACGCAGTATTTT.

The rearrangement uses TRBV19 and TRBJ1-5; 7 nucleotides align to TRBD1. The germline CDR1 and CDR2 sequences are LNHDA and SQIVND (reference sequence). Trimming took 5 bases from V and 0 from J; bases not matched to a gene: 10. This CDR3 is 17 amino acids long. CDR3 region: CASSLRTGVPSNQPQHF. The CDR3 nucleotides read TGTGCCAGTAGTCTGCGGACAGGCGTTCCTAGCAATCAGCCCCAGCATTTT.

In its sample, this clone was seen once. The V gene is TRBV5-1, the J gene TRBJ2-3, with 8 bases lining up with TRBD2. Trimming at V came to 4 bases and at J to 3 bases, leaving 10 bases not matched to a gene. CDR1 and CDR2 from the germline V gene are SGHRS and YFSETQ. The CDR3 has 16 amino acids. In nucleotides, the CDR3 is TGCGCCAGCAGCCCCGGCGGGGGGCAGGTGACAGATACGCAGTATTTT. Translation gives CASSPGGGQVTDTQYF.

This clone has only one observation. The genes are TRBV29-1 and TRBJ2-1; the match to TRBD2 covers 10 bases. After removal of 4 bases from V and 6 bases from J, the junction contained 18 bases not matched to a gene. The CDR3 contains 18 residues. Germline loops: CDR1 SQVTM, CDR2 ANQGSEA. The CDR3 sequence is CSVGGTHRSGGASNEQFF. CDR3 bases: TGCAGCGTTGGAGGGACACACCGAAGCGGGGGGGCCTCCAATGAGCAGTTCTTC.

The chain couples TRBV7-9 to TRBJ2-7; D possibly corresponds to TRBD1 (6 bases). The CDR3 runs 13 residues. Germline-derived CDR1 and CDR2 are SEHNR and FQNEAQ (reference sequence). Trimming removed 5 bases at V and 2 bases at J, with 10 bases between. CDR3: CASSLQGTYEQYF. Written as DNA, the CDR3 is TGTGCCAGCAGCCTACAGGGAACCTACGAGCAGTACTTC.

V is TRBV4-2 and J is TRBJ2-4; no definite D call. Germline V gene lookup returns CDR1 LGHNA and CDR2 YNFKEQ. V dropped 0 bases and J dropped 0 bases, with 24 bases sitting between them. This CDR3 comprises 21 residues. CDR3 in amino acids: CASSQDLWSPFAQLAKNIQYF. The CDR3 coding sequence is TGTGCCAGCAGCCAAGATCTATGGTCTCCCTTTGCACAGCTAGCCAAAAACATTCAGTACTTC.

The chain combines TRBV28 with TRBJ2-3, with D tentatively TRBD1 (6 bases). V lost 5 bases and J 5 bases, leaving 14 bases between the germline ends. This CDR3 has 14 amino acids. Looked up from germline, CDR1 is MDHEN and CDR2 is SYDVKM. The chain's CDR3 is CASSRLIGGDTQYF. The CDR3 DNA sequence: TGTGCCAGCAGTAGGCTCATAGGGGGAGATACGCAGTATTTT.

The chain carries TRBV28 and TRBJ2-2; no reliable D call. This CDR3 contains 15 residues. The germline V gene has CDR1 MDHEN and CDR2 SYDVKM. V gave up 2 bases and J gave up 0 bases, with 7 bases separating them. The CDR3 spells CASSLSRTNTGELFF. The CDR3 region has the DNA TGTGCCAGCAGTTTAAGCAGGACGAACACCGGGGAGCTGTTTTTT.

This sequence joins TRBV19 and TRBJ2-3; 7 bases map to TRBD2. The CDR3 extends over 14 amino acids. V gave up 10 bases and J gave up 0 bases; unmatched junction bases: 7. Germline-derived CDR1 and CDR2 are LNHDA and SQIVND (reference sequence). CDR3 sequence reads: CAIRGSGSTDTQYF. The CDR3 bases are TGTGCCATAAGGGGTAGCGGGAGCACAGATACGCAGTATTTT.

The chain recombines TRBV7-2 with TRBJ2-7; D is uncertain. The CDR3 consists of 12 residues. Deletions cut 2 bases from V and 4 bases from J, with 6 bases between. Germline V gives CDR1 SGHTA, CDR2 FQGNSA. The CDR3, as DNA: TGTGCCAGCAGCTTAACAAAATACGAGCAGTACTTC. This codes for CASSLTKYEQYF.